This TCR beta chain was captured in a study of cytomegalovirus exposure and HLA in healthy donors. In the PCR, 60 Vbeta and 13 Jbeta primers were used. This table comes from immunoSEQ multiplex PCR, and its TCRdb copy is limited to in-frame clones, with some not included. The sample consists of around 91,000 clones, 55% to 65% of them appearing once. This CDR3 has 19 amino acids. After removal of 3 bases from V and 6 bases from J, the junction contained 15 bases not matched to a gene. Sequencing input: PBMCs. The TCR was taken from a human donor in good health. This rearrangement joins TRBV23-1 to TRBJ2-7, with TRBD2 identical over 15 bases. TRBV23-1 is noted as an ORF with a role that remains uncertain. The CDR3 DNA follows: TGCGCCAGCAGTCATCCGAGAAACCGGACTAGCGGGGGGGCCACCGAGCAGTACTTC. Protein product: CASSHPRNRTSGGATEQYF.